This is a list of T cell receptor beta chains from one sample in a study of T-cell memory formation after mild COVID-19. TCRdb fed the 5' RACE reads into MiXCR, producing one record per CDR3 protein. The repertoire holds about 410,000 distinct CDR3 sequences, less than 25% seen once, with roughly 13% in the top ten. Sequenced material: PBMCs or a T cell subset sorted from them (not recorded which). The receptors originated from an adult woman who had mild COVID-19 (a few samples of this study predate the infection). Cell type and time point are not known. Both conserved end residues are part of each CDR3. Each record gives: J gene, clone size, D gene, V gene, CDR3 DNA, CDR3 protein. D genes are given only for firm matches. Size is omitted from some rows. Given values are once, few, many or a class for expanded clones.

>TRBJ2-7|.|TRBD1|TRBV5-6
TGTGCCAGCAGCGTCCGGGACAGGGTTTACGAGCAGTACTTC
CASSVRDRVYEQYF
>TRBJ2-7|.|TRBD2|TRBV5-1
TGCGCCAGCAGGGAGGGACTAGCGGACCCCTACGAGCAGTACTTC
CASREGLADPYEQYF
>TRBJ2-2|few|.|TRBV20-1
TGCAGTGCTAGTTGGCGATCGAACACCGGGGAGCTGTTTTTT
CSASWRSNTGELFF
>TRBJ1-2|.|.|TRBV10-3
TGTGCCATCACAAGCGACAGTTCTAACTATGGCTACACCTTC
CAITSDSSNYGYTF
>TRBJ1-1|once|TRBD1|TRBV3-1
TGTGCCAGCAGCCGGGACAGGGGTCCGAACACTGAAGCTTTCTTT
CASSRDRGPNTEAFF
>TRBJ2-5|.|.|TRBV5-4
TGTGCCAGCAGCTTCGGGGGGCGCAGTGAAGAGACCCAGTACTTC
CASSFGGRSEETQYF
>TRBJ2-3|few|.|TRBV5-1
TGCGCCAGCAGCTTGGCCAGATATCGCACAGATACGCAGTATTTT
CASSLARYRTDTQYF
>TRBJ2-1|few|.|TRBV5-5
TGTGCCAGCAGCTTGGTTGGCAGCGAGCAGTTCTTC
CASSLVGSEQFF
>TRBJ2-1|.|.|TRBV11-2
TGTGCCAGCAGCTTTACTAGCTCTCGCTACAATGAGCAGTTCTTC
CASSFTSSRYNEQFF
>TRBJ1-5|many|.|TRBV7-2
TGTGCCAGCAGCTTGGGAATGAGCAATCAGCCCCAGCATTTT
CASSLGMSNQPQHF
>TRBJ2-1|.|.|TRBV12-3/TRBV12-4
TGTGCCAGCAGTTTATGGGTGCAGTCGAAGAACAATGAGCAGTTCTTC
CASSLWVQSKNNEQFF
>TRBJ2-7|few|.|TRBV19
TGTGCCAGTAGCAGTCGGGACTCAATGAACTACGAGCAGTACTTC
CASSSRDSMNYEQYF
>TRBJ1-2|.|.|TRBV10-3
TGTGCCATCAGTGCCGGCTATGGCTACACCTTC
CAISAGYGYTF
>TRBJ1-1|few|.|TRBV18
TGTGCCAGCTCACCAGTCAGGGTGAACACTGAAGCTTTCTTT
CASSPVRVNTEAFF
>TRBJ2-3|.|TRBD1|TRBV12-3/TRBV12-4
TGTGCCAGCAGTTTGGGGGACAGCGGCACAGATACGCAGTATTTT
CASSLGDSGTDTQYF
>TRBJ2-2|few|TRBD2|TRBV27
TGTGCCAGTGCCCGGTCTAGCGGGACGAACGGGGAGCTGTTTTTT
CASARSSGTNGELFF
>TRBJ2-2|few|TRBD1|TRBV27
TGTGCCAGCAGTTTTTTCCCTGACAGGGTGGAGACCGGGGAGCTGTTTTTT
CASSFFPDRVETGELFF
>TRBJ2-5|.|TRBD2|TRBV4-3
TGCGCCAGCAGCCAAGAATTCCTAGCGGGAAACTACGACCAGTACTTC
CASSQEFLAGNYDQYF
>TRBJ2-7|many|TRBD2|TRBV5-1
TGTGCCAGCAGCTTAGATGGCGGGAGCTCCTACGAGCAGTACTTC
CASSLDGGSSYEQYF
>TRBJ1-2|.|TRBD1|TRBV27
TGTGCCAGCAGTAAGACAGGGGGCAGAGGCTACACCTTC
CASSKTGGRGYTF
>TRBJ1-1|.|.|TRBV12-3/TRBV12-4
TGTGCCAGCAGTTCCTTTACTGAAGCTTTCTTT
CASSSFTEAFF
>TRBJ2-3|.|TRBD2|TRBV7-9
TGTGCCAGCAGCGAGGCGGGAGGGCCCCAAGATACGCAGTATTTT
CASSEAGGPQDTQYF
>TRBJ2-7|few|.|TRBV5-5
TGTGCCAGCAGCTTAGAGGGATCCTCCTACGAGCAGTACTTC
CASSLEGSSYEQYF
>TRBJ1-6|.|.|TRBV20-1
TGCAGTGCTAGAGATAGGGCCAGGACATGGAGTTCACCCCTCCACTTT
CSARDRARTWSSPLHF
>TRBJ1-1|.|.|TRBV3-1
TGTGCCAGCAGCCAAGGGTCCACCGGGACGGGAGCTGAAGCTTTCTTT
CASSQGSTGTGAEAFF
>TRBJ2-7|few|TRBD1|TRBV2
TGTGCCAGCTACAGGGGGCAACATCCCTACGAGCAGTACTTC
CASYRGQHPYEQYF
>TRBJ2-2|few|TRBD2|TRBV3-1
TGTGCCAGCAGCCAAGGGTTAGGAACTAGCGGTCACACCGGGGAGCTGTTTTTT
CASSQGLGTSGHTGELFF
>TRBJ1-2|.|.|TRBV24-1
TGTGCCACCAGTGACAGCGGACAGAACTATGGCTACACCTTC
CATSDSGQNYGYTF
>TRBJ2-1|many|.|TRBV27
TGTGCCAGCAGTATCTGGGGAGTACAGTACAATGAGCAGTTCTTC
CASSIWGVQYNEQFF